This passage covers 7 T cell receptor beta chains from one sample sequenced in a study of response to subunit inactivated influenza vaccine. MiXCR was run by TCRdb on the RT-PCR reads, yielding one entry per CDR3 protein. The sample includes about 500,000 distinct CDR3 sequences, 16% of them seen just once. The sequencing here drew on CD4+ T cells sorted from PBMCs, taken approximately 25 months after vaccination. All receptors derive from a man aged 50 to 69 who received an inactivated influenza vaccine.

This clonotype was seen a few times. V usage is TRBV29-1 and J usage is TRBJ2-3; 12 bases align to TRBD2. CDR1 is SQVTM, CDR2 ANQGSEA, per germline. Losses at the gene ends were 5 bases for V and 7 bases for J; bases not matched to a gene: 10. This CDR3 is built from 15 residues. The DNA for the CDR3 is TGCAGCGTTCCTACGACTAGCGGGAGTCTAAATACGCAGTATTTT. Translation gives CSVPTTSGSLNTQYF.

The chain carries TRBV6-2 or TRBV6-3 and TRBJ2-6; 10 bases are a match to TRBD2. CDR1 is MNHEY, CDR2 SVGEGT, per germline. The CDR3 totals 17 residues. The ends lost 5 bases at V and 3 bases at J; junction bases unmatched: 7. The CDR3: CASSDLAGGGGANVLTF. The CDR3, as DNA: TGTGCCAGCAGTGATTTAGCGGGAGGTGGTGGGGCCAACGTCCTGACTTTC.

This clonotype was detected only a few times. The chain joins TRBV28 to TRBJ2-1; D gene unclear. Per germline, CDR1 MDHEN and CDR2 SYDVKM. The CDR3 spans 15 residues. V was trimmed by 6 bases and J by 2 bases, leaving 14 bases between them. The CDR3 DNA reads TGTGCCAGCAGCGAACTTGGACGGACCTACAATGAGCAGTTCTTC. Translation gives CASSELGRTYNEQFF.

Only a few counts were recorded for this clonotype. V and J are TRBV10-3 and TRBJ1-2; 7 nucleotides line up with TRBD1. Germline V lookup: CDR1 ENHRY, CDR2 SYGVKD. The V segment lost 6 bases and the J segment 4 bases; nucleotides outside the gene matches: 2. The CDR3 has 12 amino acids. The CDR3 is CAIRGGGYGYTF. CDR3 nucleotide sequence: TGTGCCATCAGAGGGGGCGGCTATGGCTACACCTTC.

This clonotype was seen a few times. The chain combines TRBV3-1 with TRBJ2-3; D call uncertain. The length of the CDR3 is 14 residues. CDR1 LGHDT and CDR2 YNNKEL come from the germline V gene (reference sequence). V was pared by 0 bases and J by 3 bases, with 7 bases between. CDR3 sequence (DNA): TGTGCCAGCAGCCAAGAAGGTGGGACAGATACGCAGTATTTT. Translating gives CASSQEGGTDTQYF.

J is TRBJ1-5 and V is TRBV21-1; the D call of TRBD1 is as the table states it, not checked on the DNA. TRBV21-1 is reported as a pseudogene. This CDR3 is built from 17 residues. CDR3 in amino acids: CASSKGDRGFINQPQHF. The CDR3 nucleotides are TGTGCCAGCAGCAAAGGGGACAGGGGATTTATCAATCAGCCCCAGCATTTT.

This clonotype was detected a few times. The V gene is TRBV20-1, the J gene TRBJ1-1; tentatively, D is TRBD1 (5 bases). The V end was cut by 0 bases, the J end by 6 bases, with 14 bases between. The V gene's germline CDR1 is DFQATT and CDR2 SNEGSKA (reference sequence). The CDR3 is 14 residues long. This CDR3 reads CSAREWTAGAEAFF. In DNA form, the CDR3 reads TGCAGTGCTAGAGAATGGACTGCGGGGGCTGAAGCTTTCTTT.